What follows describes a single TCR beta chain. This sample is drawn from a study of blood T cell repertoires in COVID-19. Overall study context: Both acute and convalescent COVID-19 samples were obtained from the United States, Italy and Spain. In each case, the material was cDNA or gDNA derived from T cells, B-cell-depleted T cells, or PBMCs.

Original processing methods: Estimation of nucleated cell counts relied on the amplification of reference gene primers. Only in-frame clones appear in the TCRdb table, and some are missing; sequencing was by immunoSEQ multiplex PCR. D and trimming come from the DNA, and the V and J calls and clone size come from that table. The repertoire consists of fewer than 350,000 clones, with roughly 90% occurring once and the leading ten covering about 12%. Seattle's enrolled individuals joined amid active infection and were then monitored longitudinally. This receptor was identified in a woman aged 70-85 years with COVID-19, enrolled during active disease. The sample was peripheral blood.

The CDR3 DNA reads as TGCAGTGCTAGTAAGGGCGGAGGAACAGATACGCAGTATTTT. Amino acids: CSASKGGGTDTQYF. The gene calls are TRBV20-1 and TRBJ2-3, with a possible D match to TRBD2 (5 bases). The germline V gene has CDR1 DFQATT and CDR2 SNEGSKA (reference sequence). CDR3 length: 14 amino acids. Trimming took 3 bases from V and 3 from J, leaving 13 bases between them.